The 11 T cell receptor beta chains reported below all come from one sample, sequenced in a study of T cell clonotyping in hematopoietic cell transplantation. Data came from immunoSEQ multiplex PCR; TCRdb stores just in-frame clones and leaves some out. The sample includes about 8,000 clones, less than 95% of them seen just once. The sample was peripheral blood mononuclear cells, taken 30 days after allogeneic stem cell transplant. The source is a male patient in his sixties or seventies who had an allogeneic stem cell transplant from an unrelated donor, so T cells may come from the graft donor. Some clones in this sample may be carry-over from other donors' samples.

The rearrangement uses TRBV28 and TRBJ2-7; a weak D match, TRBD2 (6 bases). The CDR3 runs to 13 residues. The germline V gene has CDR1 MDHEN and CDR2 SYDVKM. Between the trimmed V and J ends, which lost 6 bases and 6 bases, there was a span of 15 bases. CDR3 bases: TGTGCCAGCAGCCCCCCCGGGAGTTTCGAGCAGTACTTC. It yields the protein CASSPPGSFEQYF.

This rearrangement joins TRBV4-2 to TRBJ1-1; 7 positions match TRBD1. The CDR3 runs 18 residues. V dropped 0 bases and J dropped 7; count of bases not matched to a gene: 17. Looked up from germline, CDR1 is LGHNA and CDR2 is YNFKEQ. CDR3 sequence (DNA): TGTGCCAGCAGCCAAGAAGACAGGGTACCGGGGGGCGCGGATGAAGCTTTCTTT. It encodes CASSQEDRVPGGADEAFF.

The V call is TRBV28, the J call TRBJ1-2, with TRBD1 matching over 7 bases. Per germline, CDR1 MDHEN and CDR2 SYDVKM. After removal of 10 bases from V and 2 bases from J, the junction contained 7 bases not matched to a gene. The CDR3 extends over 13 amino acids. CDR3 protein: CATQPGQNYGYTF. CDR3 DNA: TGTGCCACCCAACCGGGACAGAACTATGGCTACACCTTC.

This chain links TRBV19 with TRBJ2-1, with D unresolved. Germline V gene data show CDR1 as LNHDA and CDR2 as SQIVND (reference sequence). V gave up 0 bases and J gave up 6 bases, with 9 bases separating them. The CDR3 runs to 14 residues. The CDR3 spells CASSIEGIRNEQFF. The CDR3 DNA reads TGTGCCAGTAGTATAGAGGGGATTCGCAATGAGCAGTTCTTC.

V gene TRBV18 combines with J gene TRBJ1-2; D might be TRBD1 (5 bases). There are 15 residues in the CDR3. Germline V gene sequence: CDR1 KGHSH, CDR2 LQKENI. Trimming removed 3 bases from V and 6 bases from J, with 17 bases in between. This chain's CDR3 is CASSPDRPGTDGYTF. Written as DNA, the CDR3 is TGTGCCAGCTCACCCGACCGACCGGGGACCGATGGCTACACCTTC.

This clone came up once. This rearrangement joins TRBV19 to TRBJ2-2; D uncertain. Trimming took 0 bases from V and 3 from J, leaving 8 bases between them. Germline values: CDR1 LNHDA, CDR2 SQIVND (reference sequence). There are 15 residues in the CDR3. CDR3: CASSIDGRDTGELFF. Written as DNA, the CDR3 is TGTGCCAGTAGTATAGATGGACGGGACACCGGGGAGCTGTTTTTT.

V and J are TRBV15 and TRBJ2-2; D possibly corresponds to TRBD2 (6 bases). Looked up from germline, CDR1 is LNHNV and CDR2 is YYDKDF (reference sequence). The V end was cut by 5 bases, the J end by 7 bases, with 14 bases between. This CDR3 contains 14 residues. CDR3 sequence: CATSFTRGGGELFF. CDR3 in DNA: TGTGCCACCAGCTTCACTAGGGGAGGCGGGGAGCTGTTTTTT.

V and J are TRBV15 and TRBJ1-4; tentative D call: TRBD1 (5 bases). The CDR3 is made up of 16 amino acids. Germline CDR1 reads LNHNV; CDR2 reads YYDKDF (reference sequence). With 0 bases removed from V and 8 bases from J, the gap between germline ends came to 16 bases. In DNA form, the CDR3 reads TGTGCCACCAGCAGAGATTTGGACACCGGGCGGGAAAAACTGTTTTTT. Translated, it gives CATSRDLDTGREKLFF.

The rearrangement uses TRBV28 and TRBJ2-7; TRBD1 is a possible D gene (5 bases). Germline-derived CDR1 and CDR2 are MDHEN and SYDVKM. The CDR3 loop spans 14 amino acids. V lost 6 bases, J lost 3 bases, and 15 bases lay in between. The CDR3 DNA follows: TGTGCCAGCAGGAGACAGAATTCCAACTACGAGCAGTACTTC. Protein sequence: CASRRQNSNYEQYF.

The chain combines TRBV5-1 with TRBJ1-2; 8 bases match TRBD1. Germline V gives CDR1 SGHRS, CDR2 YFSETQ. The CDR3 is 15 amino acids. With V trimmed by 0 bases and J by 7 bases, 8 bases remained unmatched. Here the CDR3 DNA reads TGCGCCAGCAGCTTGGAAGGGCCAACAGGGGGTGGCTACACCTTC. This sequence encodes CASSLEGPTGGGYTF.

The chain combines TRBV30 with TRBJ2-1; 8 bases are a match to TRBD1. The germline V gene encodes CDR1 GTSNPN and CDR2 SVGIG (reference sequence). Trimming at V came to 0 bases and at J to 8 bases, leaving 9 bases not matched to a gene. The CDR3 is 15 residues long. The DNA of the CDR3 is TGTGCCTGGAGTGTGACGGGACAGGCCTTCTATGAGCAGTTCTTC. Translated: CAWSVTGQAFYEQFF.